This T cell receptor (beta chain) originates from a study of neurological immune-mediated disorders. On the study more broadly: The disease course was relapsing-remitting in roughly 31 and secondary progressive in about 9% of the roughly 35 multiple sclerosis patients. Findings and limits, study-wide: Across subjects, no CDR3 amino acid sequence appeared in expanded clones of more than one subject, a finding that suggested private repertoires in all groups.

The cDNA was produced through 5'RACE with 10-nucleotide random UMIs. Sequencing runs each generated in excess of 170 million TCR-beta sequences derived from 15-18 subjects. TCRdb recomputed calls from the 5' RACE reads with MiXCR, one row per CDR3 protein. There are 60,000 to 85,000 distinct CDR3 sequences in the sample; 4.5% to 6.5% occur only once, and around 2.3% lies in the top ten. V lost 4 bases and J lost 0; bases outside the gene matches: 7. Looked up from germline, CDR1 is SQVTM and CDR2 is ANQGSEA. The CDR3 totals 15 residues. This clonotype has a count of ten or more. Its specificity is not known.

This chain connects TRBV29-1 to TRBJ1-2; TRBD1 aligns across 8 bases. Material for sequencing was PBMCs. The receptor was derived from a woman in her twenties or thirties with multiple sclerosis. The CDR3 DNA follows: TGCAGCGTTGTTTTACAGGGGGTAACTAACTATGGCTACACCTTC. It codes for CSVVLQGVTNYGYTF.